The entry that follows covers one T cell receptor beta chain sequence. The sample belongs to a study of immune evolution from preneoplasia to lung adenocarcinoma. Sequencing was performed with immunoSEQ multiplex PCR; in TCRdb, only in-frame clones are kept and a portion is missing. The sample holds around 4,600 clones; 70% to 85% are singletons and the top ten take about 7.6%. Trimming cost V 2 bases and J 0 bases, with 13 bases left between them. The germline gives CDR1 SGHRS, CDR2 YFSETQ. This CDR3 region has 16 residues. The clonotype was recovered from a person aged 55-80 years with lung adenocarcinoma. V is TRBV5-1 and J is TRBJ2-3, with D possibly TRBD2 on 5 matching bases. The material sequenced was FFPE adjacent normal lung tissue. CDR3: CASSLGGLTSTDTQYF. The CDR3 DNA sequence: TGCGCCAGCAGCTTAGGCGGGTTAACTAGCACAGATACGCAGTATTTT.